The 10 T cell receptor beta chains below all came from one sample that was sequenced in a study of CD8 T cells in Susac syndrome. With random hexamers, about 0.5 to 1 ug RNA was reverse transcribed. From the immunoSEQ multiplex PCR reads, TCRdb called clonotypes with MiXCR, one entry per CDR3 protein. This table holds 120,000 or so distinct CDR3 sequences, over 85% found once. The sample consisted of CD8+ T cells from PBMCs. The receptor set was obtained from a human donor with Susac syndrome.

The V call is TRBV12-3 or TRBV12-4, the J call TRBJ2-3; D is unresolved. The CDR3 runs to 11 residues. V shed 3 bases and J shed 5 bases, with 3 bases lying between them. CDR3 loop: CASSFLDTQYF. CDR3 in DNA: TGTGCCAGCAGTTTCCTAGATACGCAGTATTTT.

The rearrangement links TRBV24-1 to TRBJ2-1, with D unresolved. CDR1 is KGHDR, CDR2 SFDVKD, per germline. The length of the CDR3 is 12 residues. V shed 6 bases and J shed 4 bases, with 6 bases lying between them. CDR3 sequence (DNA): TGTGCCACCAGTAACGAATACAATGAGCAGTTCTTC. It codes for CATSNEYNEQFF.

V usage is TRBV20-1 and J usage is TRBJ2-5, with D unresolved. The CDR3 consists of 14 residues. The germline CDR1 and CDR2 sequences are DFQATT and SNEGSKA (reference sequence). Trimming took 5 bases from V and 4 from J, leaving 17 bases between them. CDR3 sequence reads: CSALPMEMLETQYF. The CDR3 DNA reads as TGCAGTGCTCTCCCTATGGAGATGCTAGAGACCCAGTACTTC.

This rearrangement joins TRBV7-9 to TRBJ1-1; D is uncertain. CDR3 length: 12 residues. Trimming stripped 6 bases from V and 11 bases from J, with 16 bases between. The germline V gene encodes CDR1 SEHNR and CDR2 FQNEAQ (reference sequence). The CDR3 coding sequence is TGTGCCAGCAGTCCGTCCCTCTTCCCGGCTTTCTTT. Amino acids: CASSPSLFPAFF.

The CDR3 region has the DNA TGTGCCAGCAGCTTAGTATGGGACAGTCCCTACAATGAGCAGTTCTTC. It codes for CASSLVWDSPYNEQFF. The V and J genes are TRBV7-9 and TRBJ2-1; 7 nucleotides line up with TRBD1. Germline lookup yields CDR1 SEHNR and CDR2 FQNEAQ (reference sequence). This CDR3 is 16 amino acids long. Unmatched junction bases numbered 5, after V lost 1 base and J lost 2 bases.

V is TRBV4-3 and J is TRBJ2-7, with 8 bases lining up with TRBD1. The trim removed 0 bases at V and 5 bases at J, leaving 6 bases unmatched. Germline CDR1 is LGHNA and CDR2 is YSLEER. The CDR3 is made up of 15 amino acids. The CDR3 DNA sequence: TGCGCCAGCAGCCAAGAAAGGCAGGGGGCAAACGAGCAGTACTTC. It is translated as CASSQERQGANEQYF.

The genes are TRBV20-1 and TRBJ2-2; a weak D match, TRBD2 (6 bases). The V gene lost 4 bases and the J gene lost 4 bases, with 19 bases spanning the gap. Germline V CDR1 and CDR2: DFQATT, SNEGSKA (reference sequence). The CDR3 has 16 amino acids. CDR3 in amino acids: CSATSDWEDVTGELFF. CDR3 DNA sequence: TGCAGTGCTACATCCGATTGGGAGGATGTCACCGGGGAGCTGTTTTTT.

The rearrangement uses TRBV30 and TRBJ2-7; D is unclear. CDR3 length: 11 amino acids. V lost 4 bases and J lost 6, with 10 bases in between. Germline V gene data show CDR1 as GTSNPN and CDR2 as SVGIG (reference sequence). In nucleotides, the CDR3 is TGTGCCTGGATGCACATAGGCGAGCAGTACTTC. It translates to CAWMHIGEQYF.

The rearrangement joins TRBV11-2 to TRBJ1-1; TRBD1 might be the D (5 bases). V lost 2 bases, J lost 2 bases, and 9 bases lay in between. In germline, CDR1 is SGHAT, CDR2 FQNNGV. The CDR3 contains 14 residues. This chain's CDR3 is CASSLFQGNTEAFF. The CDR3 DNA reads TGTGCCAGCAGCTTATTCCAGGGTAACACTGAAGCTTTCTTT. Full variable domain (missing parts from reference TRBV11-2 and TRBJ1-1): EAGVAQSPRYKIIEKRQSVAFWCNPISGHATLYWYQQILGQGPKLLIQFQNNGVVDDSQLPKDRFSAERLKGVDSTLKIQPAKLEDSAVYLCASSLFQGNTEAFFGQGTRLTVV.

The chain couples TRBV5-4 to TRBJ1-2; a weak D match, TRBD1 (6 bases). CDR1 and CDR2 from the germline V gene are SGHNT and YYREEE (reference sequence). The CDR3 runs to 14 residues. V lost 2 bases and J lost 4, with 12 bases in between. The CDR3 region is CASSFEGGPYGYTF. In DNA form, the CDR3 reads TGTGCCAGCAGCTTCGAGGGGGGCCCCTATGGCTACACCTTC.